These 21 T cell receptor beta chains came from one sample sequenced in a study of Tregs in tolerant kidney transplant recipients. Data came from immunoSEQ multiplex PCR; TCRdb stores just in-frame clones and leaves some out. This sample carries roughly 50,000 clones, with about 0.83% going to the ten biggest clones. The sample in question was CD4+ T cells from blood, obtained before the transplant. Receptors were obtained from a human donor who received a combined kidney and bone marrow transplant.

Note on this clone: The read finishes 3 residues shy of the CDR3 end, and the germline J gene is used to complete it. J is TRBJ2-1 and V is TRBV7-9, with 9 bases that match TRBD1. The CDR3 contains 15 residues. Trimming cost V 3 bases and J 6 bases; bases outside gene matches: 6. Germline V gene lookup returns CDR1 SEHNR and CDR2 FQNEAQ (reference sequence). Incomplete CDR3 DNA: TGTGCCAGCAGCTTGGGACAGGGTGGGATCAATGAG. This gives the protein CASSLGQGGINE. The entire CDR3 reads CASSLGQGGINEQFF.

With regard to this clone: The missing CDR3 end, 3 residues past where the read stops, is filled in from the germline J gene. The rearrangement joins TRBV6-2 or TRBV6-3 to TRBJ2-2; tentative D call: TRBD2 (6 bases). This CDR3 is 14 amino acids long. CDR1 and CDR2 from the germline V gene are MNHEY and SVGEGT. Deletions cut 10 bases from V and 2 bases from J, with 14 bases between. This CDR3 is CATLARSNTGELFF. CDR3 DNA (partial): TGTGCCACCCTAGCGCGGTCAAACACCGGGGAG.

Regarding this clone: The CDR3 end falls 3 residues outside the read, so it is completed with the germline J gene. The rearrangement uses TRBV5-1 and TRBJ2-1, with 7 bases fitting TRBD1. Germline values: CDR1 SGHRS, CDR2 YFSETQ. V dropped 2 bases and J dropped 8; count of bases not matched to a gene: 4. The CDR3 length is 13 residues. Here the CDR3 reads CASSFRQGDEQFF. The CDR3 DNA, read in part, is TGCGCCAGCAGCTTCCGACAGGGCGATGAG.

Concerning this clone itself: The read ends 3 residues shy of where the CDR3 ends; the end is completed using the germline J gene. The chain combines TRBV19 with TRBJ1-2; TRBD1 might be the D (5 bases). Germline V gives CDR1 LNHDA, CDR2 SQIVND (reference sequence). Trimming stripped 9 bases from V and 1 base from J, with 21 bases between. The CDR3 consists of 16 residues. The CDR3 reads CASTGGGFDSNYGYTF. The DNA read from the CDR3 is TGTGCCAGCACCGGGGGGGGGTTTGACAGTAACTATGGC.

In the case of this clone: With the read ending 3 residues before the CDR3 end, the germline J gene is used to fill in that end. V is TRBV2 and J is TRBJ1-5, with D possibly TRBD1 on 5 matching bases. V gave up 1 base and J gave up 3 bases, with 7 bases separating them. CDR1 SNHLY and CDR2 FYNNEI come from the germline V gene. The CDR3 totals 14 residues. The DNA read from the CDR3 is TGTGCCAGCAGTGAAGAGGGGAACAATCAGCCC. Its translation: CASSEEGNNQP. The whole CDR3 sequence reads CASSEEGNNQPQHF.

As regards this clone: The sequenced fragment ends 3 residues before the CDR3 boundary, so the rest is inferred from the germline J gene. The V call is TRBV12-3 or TRBV12-4, the J call TRBJ2-1, with unresolved D. V was clipped by 1 base and J by 6 bases, with 7 bases between them. The CDR3 contains 13 residues. CDR3 DNA (partial): TGTGCCAGCAGTTTAGGTGCGATCAATGAG. Its protein product is CASSLGAINE. The complete CDR3 sequence is CASSLGAINEQFF.

Concerning this clone itself: The observed sequence ends 3 residues before the CDR3 terminus, with the missing tail filled in from the germline J gene. This chain uses TRBV29-1 with TRBJ1-4; TRBD1 is a possible D gene (5 bases). Germline V lookup: CDR1 SQVTM, CDR2 ANQGSEA. The CDR3 contains 13 residues. The ends were cut back, 6 bases at V and 8 bases at J, with 16 bases in the middle. CDR3 DNA (partial): TGCAGCGTCGGCGCAGGGTCCTACGAAAAA. It specifies CSVGAGSYEK. The entire CDR3 protein is CSVGAGSYEKLFF.

In the case of this clone: The sequence runs out 3 residues before the end of the CDR3; the remainder is reconstructed from the germline J gene. This sequence joins TRBV7-7 and TRBJ2-1, with D uncertain. Between the trimmed V and J ends, which lost 2 bases and 4 bases, there was a span of 6 bases. The CDR3 consists of 13 residues. Germline CDR1 reads SSHAT; CDR2 reads FNYEAQ (reference sequence). This CDR3 is CASSLNRYNEQFF. Partial CDR3 DNA: TGTGCCAGCAGCTTAAACAGATACAATGAG.

Concerning this clone: The DNA ends 3 residues before the CDR3 does, and the rest of the CDR3 is filled in from the germline J gene. The gene calls are TRBV10-3 and TRBJ2-5, with 14 nucleotides matching TRBD2. This CDR3 is 16 amino acids long. The V and J ends lost 3 bases and 4 bases, in that order; junction bases with no gene match: 4. Per germline, CDR1 ENHRY and CDR2 SYGVKD. The sequenced part of the CDR3 DNA is TGTGCCATCAGTGATCCGGGACTAGCGGGAGTAGAGACC. Protein: CAISDPGLAGVET. The CDR3 reads in full as CAISDPGLAGVETQYF.

Turning to this clone: The read comes to an end 3 residues before the CDR3 does, leaving the germline J gene to fill in the end. The J gene is TRBJ1-4, the V gene TRBV18; D remains ambiguous. Germline V lookup: CDR1 KGHSH, CDR2 LQKENI. Trimming left V 4 bases short and J 5 bases short, with 8 bases between. This CDR3 spans 13 amino acids. CDR3 amino acids: CASSLSQNEKLFF. The sequenced CDR3 bases are TGTGCCAGCTCACTAAGCCAAAATGAAAAA.

Of note for this clone: The read comes to an end 3 residues before the CDR3 does, leaving the germline J gene to fill in the end. The rearrangement joins TRBV13 to TRBJ2-1; 10 nucleotides agree with TRBD2. Germline V gene lookup returns CDR1 PRHDT and CDR2 FYEKMQ (reference sequence). This CDR3 is 18 amino acids long. The ends lost 5 bases at V and 2 bases at J; junction bases unmatched: 12. This CDR3 is CASSPNALAGAPYNEQFF. The DNA read from the CDR3 is TGTGCCAGCAGCCCTAATGCGCTAGCGGGGGCCCCCTACAATGAG. Based on the CDR3 plus reference TRBV13 and TRBJ2-1, the full variable domain is AAGVIQSPRHLIKEKRETATLKCYPIPRHDTVYWYQQGPGQDPQFLISFYEKMQSDKGSIPDRFSAQQFSDYHSELNMSSLELGDSALYFCASSPNALAGAPYNEQFFGPGTRLTVL.

About this clone itself: The DNA ends 3 residues before the CDR3 does, and the rest of the CDR3 is filled in from the germline J gene. This chain connects TRBV5-6 to TRBJ2-5, with 7 bases lining up with TRBD1. V dropped 2 bases and J dropped 2; count of bases not matched to a gene: 3. The CDR3 is 14 residues long. Germline V CDR1 and CDR2: SGHDT, YYEEEE. Incomplete CDR3 DNA: TGTGCCAGCAGCTTCCGGGACAGACAAGAGACC. Its protein product is CASSFRDRQET. The complete CDR3 sequence is CASSFRDRQETQYF.

Worth noting for this clone: The sequenced fragment ends 3 residues before the CDR3 boundary, so the rest is inferred from the germline J gene. The chain couples TRBV7-9 to TRBJ1-4; 8 bases map to TRBD1. Germline lookup yields CDR1 SEHNR and CDR2 FQNEAQ (reference sequence). Trimming cost V 5 bases and J 0 bases; bases outside gene matches: 2. This CDR3 region has 15 residues. CDR3: CASSRDRTTNEKLFF. The CDR3 bases that were read are TGTGCCAGCAGCCGGGACAGGACAACTAATGAAAAA.

As to this clone: The CDR3 end is not reached by the read, which stops 3 residues before it; the germline J gene fills it in. The rearrangement joins TRBV29-1 to TRBJ1-4; the match to TRBD1 covers 8 bases. The V segment lost 4 bases and the J segment 3 bases; nucleotides outside the gene matches: 4. This CDR3 is built from 14 residues. Germline loops: CDR1 SQVTM, CDR2 ANQGSEA. The CDR3 region is CSVATGQANEKLFF. The sequenced CDR3 bases are TGCAGCGTTGCGACGGGACAGGCTAATGAAAAA.

As regards this clone: The read terminates 3 residues ahead of where the CDR3 ends, so the germline J gene completes it. The gene calls are TRBV7-2 and TRBJ1-2; D unresolved. The CDR3 length is 13 residues. V was cut by 1 base and J by 4 bases, with 7 bases left in between. The germline gives CDR1 SGHTA, CDR2 FQGNSA. The sequenced part of the CDR3 DNA is TGTGCCAGCAGCTTAGGACAAATCTATGGC. This encodes CASSLGQIYG. The full CDR3 reads CASSLGQIYGYTF.

In the case of this clone: The read falls 3 residues short of the CDR3 end, and the missing part is taken from the germline J gene. V is TRBV7-9 and J is TRBJ1-2; TRBD1 might be the D (6 bases). V lost 5 bases, J lost 3 bases, and 13 bases lay in between. The length of the CDR3 is 14 residues. Germline values: CDR1 SEHNR, CDR2 FQNEAQ (reference sequence). Partial CDR3 DNA: TGTGCCAGCAGCCTGGAGGGGGTAGACTATGGC. This encodes CASSLEGVDYG. The entire CDR3 protein reads CASSLEGVDYGYTF.

Remarks on this clone: The CDR3 end lies 3 residues beyond the end of the read and is filled in from the germline J gene. The chain joins TRBV7-9 to TRBJ1-1; D remains unclear. V shed 1 base and J shed 5 bases, with 11 bases lying between them. The germline CDR1 and CDR2 sequences are SEHNR and FQNEAQ (reference sequence). The CDR3 extends over 14 amino acids. Here the CDR3 reads CASSLVLAGTEAFF. Partial CDR3 DNA: TGTGCCAGCAGCTTAGTTTTGGCGGGGACTGAA.

As to this clone: Read coverage stops 3 residues before the CDR3 terminus; the germline J gene supplies the remainder. The chain links TRBV20-1 to TRBJ1-1; D unresolved. Per the germline V gene, CDR1 is DFQATT and CDR2 is SNEGSKA (reference sequence). CDR3 size: 16 residues. Trimming removed 0 bases from V and 6 bases from J, with 20 bases in between. The sequenced CDR3 bases are TGCAGTGCTAGAGATCCCAGCGCGGCGGCTGTCGCTGAA. Its translation: CSARDPSAAAVAE. The CDR3, in full, reads CSARDPSAAAVAEAFF.

A word on this clone: Sequencing ends 3 residues short of the CDR3 end; the germline J gene provides the rest. The chain recombines TRBV6-2 or TRBV6-3 with TRBJ2-7, with 7 bases that match TRBD1. This CDR3 is 16 amino acids long. Losses at the gene ends were 6 bases for V and 0 bases for J; bases not matched to a gene: 11. Germline lookup yields CDR1 MNHEY and CDR2 SVGEGT. The covered CDR3 bases are TGTGCCAGCAGGGGTAACCGGGACAGCCTCTCCTACGAG. This codes for CASRGNRDSLSYE. The CDR3, in full, reads CASRGNRDSLSYEQYF.

Points on this clone: The CDR3 goes on 3 residues after the read ends, and that part is filled in from the germline J gene. This sequence joins TRBV28 and TRBJ1-2, with TRBD1 matching 7 bases. CDR1 and CDR2 (germline): MDHEN, SYDVKM. The CDR3 length is 15 residues. The ends lost 5 bases at V and 4 bases at J; junction bases unmatched: 10. CDR3 DNA (partial): TGTGCCAGCAGTCACCGACAGGGATGGACCTATGGC. Protein sequence: CASSHRQGWTYG. The full CDR3 protein is CASSHRQGWTYGYTF.

CDR3 sequence: CSARSGQDNEKLFF. CDR3 DNA (partial): TGCAGTGCTAGATCGGGACAGGATAATGAAAAA. The rearrangement uses TRBV20-1 and TRBJ1-4; 8 nucleotides line up with TRBD1. Coverage ceases 3 residues before the CDR3 finishes, and the germline J gene fills in the end. The junction had 3 bases not matched to a gene; V was cut back by 2 bases and J by 4 bases. The germline V gene encodes CDR1 DFQATT and CDR2 SNEGSKA (reference sequence). This CDR3 region has 14 residues.